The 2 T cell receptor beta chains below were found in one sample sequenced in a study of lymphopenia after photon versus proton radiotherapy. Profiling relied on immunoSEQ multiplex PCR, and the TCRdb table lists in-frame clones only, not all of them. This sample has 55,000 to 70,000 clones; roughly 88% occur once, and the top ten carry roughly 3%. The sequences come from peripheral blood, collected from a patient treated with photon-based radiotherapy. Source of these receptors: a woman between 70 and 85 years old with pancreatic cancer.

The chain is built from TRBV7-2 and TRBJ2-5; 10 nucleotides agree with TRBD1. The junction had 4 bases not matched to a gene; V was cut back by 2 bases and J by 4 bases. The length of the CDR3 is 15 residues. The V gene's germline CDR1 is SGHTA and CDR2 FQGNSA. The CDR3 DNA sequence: TGTGCCAGCAGCTTAATCGGGGACAGGGGAGAGACCCAGTACTTC. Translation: CASSLIGDRGETQYF. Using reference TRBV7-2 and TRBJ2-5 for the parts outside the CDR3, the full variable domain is GAGVSQSPSNKVTEKGKDVELRCDPISGHTALYWYRQSLGQGLEFLIYFQGNSAPDKSGLPSDRFSAERTGGSVSTLTIQRTQQEDSAVYLCASSLIGDRGETQYFGPGTRLLVL.

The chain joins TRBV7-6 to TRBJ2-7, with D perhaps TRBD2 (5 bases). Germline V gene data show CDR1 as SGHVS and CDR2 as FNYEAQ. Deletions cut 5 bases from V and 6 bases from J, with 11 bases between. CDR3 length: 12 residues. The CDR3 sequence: CASSPGMGEQYF. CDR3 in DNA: TGTGCCAGCAGCCCCGGGATGGGCGAGCAGTACTTC.